This TCR beta chain derives from a study of Graves' ophthalmopathy and Graves' hyperthyroidism (dated 2018 in TCRdb). As for the study more broadly: Peripheral blood was collected at initial diagnosis, prior to any treatment. TCR beta repertoire signatures were used to distinguish Graves' ophthalmopathy from Graves' hyperthyroidism and to predict progression to ophthalmopathy. In total, around 140 blood samples were TCR-sequenced: some 40 ophthalmopathy, some 75 hyperthyroidism and approximately 17 hyperthyroidism-to-ophthalmopathy patients. A discovery set of 90 to 100 patients (roughly 41 ophthalmopathy, 55 to 65 stable hyperthyroidism) was enrolled to explore V-J signatures distinguishing ophthalmopathy from hyperthyroidism. An independent validation cohort was composed of approximately 18 hyperthyroidism patients and 15 to 17 patients who later progressed from hyperthyroidism to ophthalmopathy. In about six hyperthyroidism patients, the T-cell repertoire of thyroid tissue was compared with the T-cell repertoire of blood. After sampling, hyperthyroidism patients received methimazole starting at 30 mg daily, and ophthalmopathy patients received high-dose intravenous methylprednisolone. The roughly 94 discovery patients were randomly split 7:3 into training and test sets.

With respect to this clonotype: Its antigen remains undetermined. The record has no base qualities; no much larger clone is one base away.

A patient counted as having stable hyperthyroidism if there was no progression to ophthalmopathy within 18 months of follow-up. Patients with hyperthyroidism were aged 18 to 65 years, had been newly diagnosed, and had a disease duration of less than 2 months. Patients with other autoimmune diseases, uncontrolled infections, pregnancy or lactation were excluded. Diagnosis relied on clinical symptoms, serum thyroxine, TRAb, thyroid ultrasound and orbital computed tomography. Using Ficoll-Paque density gradient centrifugation, PBMCs were isolated from 10 ml of fresh peripheral blood. Total RNA was extracted using Trizol reagent, and RNA quality was checked on an Agilent 2100 Bioanalyzer. On the study overall, not on this receptor specifically: No statistical method was used to predetermine the sample size, and group allocation was not hidden from the investigators. Most expanded thyroid clonotypes with frequency above 0.001 were also detected in blood, suggesting blood repertoires may reflect the thyroid immune response. The 13-signature model separated ophthalmopathy from stable hyperthyroidism with 85% to 90% sensitivity and around 84% specificity in cross-validation, and 80%/75% in the test set. In validation, the model predicted ophthalmopathy progression with about 64% sensitivity and roughly 78% specificity; 12 predicted patients were CT-confirmed with GO in a median of about 6.1 months.

For repertoire sequencing, the TCR beta CDR3 regions were amplified from RNA transcripts. The first round of RT-PCR was done with HTBI primers and the Qiagen OneStep RT-PCR kit, and was followed by a second round of multiplex PCR, then size selection and purification. Libraries were sequenced on an Illumina HiSeq2000 using paired-end 100 bp reads. The study's own analysis went as follows. SOAPnuke was used for read processing, and reads with adapters, uncalled bases, a mean Phred below 15, or no exact constant-primer or identifier match were discarded. High-quality paired reads were merged with COPE v1.2.5. Each unique nucleotide sequence was treated as a clonotype, and MiTCR v1.1 was used to align the clonotypes to the IMGT TRB V, D and J references. The analysis was limited to V-J combinations with a frequency above 0.0001, which together covered just over 98% of the repertoires. For each V-J combination, a TCR clonal expansion and chaos score was defined as the ratio of F50 clonal expansion to chaos observed in the TCRdist matrix. Welch's t-statistics and random forest were used to reduce features to 13 V-J combinations, which were fed into a naive Bayes classifier. The Morisita-Horn index was used to measure how similar the thyroid and blood repertoires were. Using fastp trimming at Q25 and MiXCR clonotype assembly, TCRdb reanalyzed the public sequencing data and kept in-frame beta chains. A single entry per CDR3 protein holds the most common genes and DNA from its merged rows. These V and J calls derive from TCRdb rather than the authors' analysis. The sample includes hundreds of thousands of distinct CDR3 sequences, with approximately 22% observed a single time. The top ten constitute roughly 6.9% of the sample.

Taken from the germline V gene, the CDR1 and CDR2 loops are MRHNA and SNTAGT. Trimming at the junction amounts to 4 bases on V and 3 bases on J, and the germline ends lie 12 bases apart. The CDR3 contains 14 residues, cysteine and phenylalanine counted. The entry retains the CDR3 DNA only, 42 bases that are in frame from base 1. The TCR sequence derives from a woman aged 18-29 years with stable Graves' hyperthyroidism. Some clones in this sample may be carry-over from other donors' samples. Donor details come from another sample of the same person, matched by shared clones. The material sequenced was peripheral blood. Rearrangement joined TRBV6-4 to TRBJ2-5; the D segment is perhaps TRBD1 or TRBD2, each sharing 5 matched bases. The CDR3 in this case is CASSAGTAKETQYF. Here is the DNA: TGTGCCAGCAGTGCCGGGACGGCCAAAGAGACCCAGTACTTC.